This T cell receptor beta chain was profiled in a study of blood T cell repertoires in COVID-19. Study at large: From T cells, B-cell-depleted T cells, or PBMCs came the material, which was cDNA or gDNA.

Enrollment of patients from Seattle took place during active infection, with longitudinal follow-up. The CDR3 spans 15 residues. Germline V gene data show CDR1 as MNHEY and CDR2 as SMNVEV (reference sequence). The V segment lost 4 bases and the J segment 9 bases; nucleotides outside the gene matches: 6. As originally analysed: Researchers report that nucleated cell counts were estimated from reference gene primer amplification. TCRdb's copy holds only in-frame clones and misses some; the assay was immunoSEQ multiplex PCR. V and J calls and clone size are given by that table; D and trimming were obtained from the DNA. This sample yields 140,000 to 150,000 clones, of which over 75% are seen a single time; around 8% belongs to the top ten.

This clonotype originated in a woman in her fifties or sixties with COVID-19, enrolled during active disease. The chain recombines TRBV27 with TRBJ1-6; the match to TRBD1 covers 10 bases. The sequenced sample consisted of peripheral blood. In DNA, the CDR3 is TGTGCCAGCAGTTCGCTGACAGGGGGCGTTTCACCCCTCCACTTT. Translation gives CASSSLTGGVSPLHF.